This T cell receptor (beta chain) stems from a study of OX40 agonist ivuxolimab in advanced cancers. This CDR3 contains 15 residues. Losses at the gene ends were 3 bases for V and 11 bases for J; bases not matched to a gene: 7. Germline CDR1 is SGHRS and CDR2 is YFSETQ. Concerning this clone itself: Antigen unknown.

The table came from immunoSEQ multiplex PCR; TCRdb's copy has only in-frame clones and leaves some out. The sample holds around 79,000 clones; about 88% are singletons and the top ten take roughly 4.3%. Autoimmune disease history or systemic immunosuppression led to patients being barred. Overall study findings and caveats: Antigen specificity remained undetermined for the expanded peripheral T cells.

This rearrangement joins TRBV5-1 to TRBJ2-5; the match to TRBD2 covers 16 bases. The sample here was CD4+ or CD8+ T cells sorted from blood, taken in a trial of the OX40 agonist ivuxolimab. The sequence derives from an adult with an advanced solid tumor such as melanoma, head and neck, liver or kidney cancer. CDR3 sequence (DNA): TGCGCCAGCAGCTCCCCTGGGACTAGCGGGAGGGCTCAGTACTTC. It is translated as CASSSPGTSGRAQYF. The complete variable domain, with remaining parts taken from reference TRBV5-1 and TRBJ2-5, reads KAGVTQTPRYLIKTRGQQVTLSCSPISGHRSVSWYQQTPGQGLQFLFEYFSETQRNKGNFPGRFSGRQFSNSRSEMNVSTLELGDSALYLCASSSPGTSGRAQYFGPGTRLLVL.